The present T cell receptor beta chain was sequenced within a study of T cell responses to AZD1222 COVID-19 vaccine. The CDR3 extends over 18 amino acids. Germline V gives CDR1 SGHTA, CDR2 FQGNSA. Deletions cut 1 base from V and 4 bases from J, with 22 bases between. Points from the study as a whole: It was only after the peak T cell response that any repertoires were sampled. A reported finding is that nearly half of spike-specific TCRs target unmutated variant regions.

About this clone: Its target is unknown.

Clones were read by immunoSEQ multiplex PCR, and TCRdb kept only the in-frame ones, dropping some. The profile covers about 150,000 clones, with more than 75% appearing a single time and about 9% taken by the ten largest. Researchers grouped second doses given at about 4 or about 12 weeks into one pool. The sample was peripheral blood, taken 28 days after the second AZD1222 dose. The TCR comes from an adult who received the AZD1222 COVID-19 vaccine. J is TRBJ2-5 and V is TRBV7-2; possible D gene TRBD1, 6 bases. The CDR3 protein is CASSLGGRDTALPETQYF. In nucleotides, the CDR3 is TGTGCCAGCAGCTTAGGGGGCCGGGACACCGCCCTCCCAGAGACCCAGTACTTC.